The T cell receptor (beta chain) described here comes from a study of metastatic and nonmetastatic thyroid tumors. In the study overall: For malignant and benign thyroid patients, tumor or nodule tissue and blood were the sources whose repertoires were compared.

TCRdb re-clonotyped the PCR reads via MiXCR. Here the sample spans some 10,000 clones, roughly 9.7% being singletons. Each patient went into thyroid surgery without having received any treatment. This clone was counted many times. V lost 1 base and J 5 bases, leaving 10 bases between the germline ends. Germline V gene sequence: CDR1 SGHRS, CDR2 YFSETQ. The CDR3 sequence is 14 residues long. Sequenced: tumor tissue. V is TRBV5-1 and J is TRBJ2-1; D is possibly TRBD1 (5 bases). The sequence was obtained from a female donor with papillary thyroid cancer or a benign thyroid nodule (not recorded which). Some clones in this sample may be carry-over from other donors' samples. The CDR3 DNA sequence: TGCGCCAGCAGCTTGAAACAGGTCAACAATGAGCAGTTCTTC. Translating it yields CASSLKQVNNEQFF.